This T cell receptor (beta chain) emerged from a study of T cells in Graves' hyperthyroidism and ophthalmopathy. Any patient presenting with uncontrolled infection, other autoimmune disease, pregnancy or lactation was left out. Regions amplified from RNA transcripts were the TCR beta CDR3 regions. A first-round RT-PCR of the TCR CDR3 used the HTBI primer set. TCRdb used MiXCR to reprocess the multiplex PCR reads, holding one entry per CDR3 protein. This sample has fewer than 750,000 distinct CDR3 sequences, with roughly 15% found just once. The sample holds a few counts of this clonotype. What was sequenced was blood. The TCR originated in a woman aged 40-49 years with Graves' ophthalmopathy.

For the CDR3, the DNA is TGTGCCAGCAGCCTACAGGGAGACTCCTACGAGCAGTACTTC. It specifies CASSLQGDSYEQYF. This sequence joins TRBV9 and TRBJ2-7; D may be TRBD1 (6 bases). The length of the CDR3 is 14 residues. CDR1 is SGDLS, CDR2 YYNGEE, per germline. Trimming pared 4 bases from V and 0 bases from J, leaving 11 bases between. Looking up the rest from reference TRBV9 and TRBJ2-7 gives the full variable domain: DSGVTQTPKHLITATGQRVTLRCSPRSGDLSVYWYQQSLDQGLQFLIQYYNGEERAKGNILERFSAQQFPDLHSELNLSSLELGDSALYFCASSLQGDSYEQYFGPGTRLTVT.